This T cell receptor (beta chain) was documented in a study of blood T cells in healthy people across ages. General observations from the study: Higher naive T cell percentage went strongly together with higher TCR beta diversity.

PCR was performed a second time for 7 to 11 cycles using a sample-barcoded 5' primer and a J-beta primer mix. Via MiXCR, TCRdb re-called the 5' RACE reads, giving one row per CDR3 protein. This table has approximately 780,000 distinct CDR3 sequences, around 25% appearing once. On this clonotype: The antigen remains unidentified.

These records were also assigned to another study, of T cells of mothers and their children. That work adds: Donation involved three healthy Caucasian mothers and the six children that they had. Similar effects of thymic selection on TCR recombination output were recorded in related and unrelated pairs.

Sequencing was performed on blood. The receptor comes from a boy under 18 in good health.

The CDR3 nucleotides are TGTGCCAGCAGCCAAGGTAACCGCAATCAGCCCCAGCATTTT. Translation gives CASSQGNRNQPQHF. This rearrangement joins TRBV4-2 to TRBJ1-5; D call uncertain. Looked up from germline, CDR1 is LGHNA and CDR2 is YNFKEQ. This CDR3 region has 14 residues. Trimming removed 1 base from V and 2 bases from J, with 6 bases in between.